Following are 21 T cell receptor beta chains from one sample sequenced in a study of blood T cell repertoires in COVID-19 (dated by TCRdb to the early 2020s). The receptor library was made with the immunoSEQ multiplex PCR assay. TCRdb took this table from immuneACCESS and kept in-frame rearrangements with V and J called. Such tables lack part of the clones; where checked against another copy, unresolved V genes explain under half of the gap, and the rest is unexplained. Here the sample has about 100,000 clones; around 85% occur a single time. The top ten constitute around 13% of the sample. The material sequenced was peripheral blood. Every receptor here comes from a human donor in a cohort sampled during active COVID-19.

This rearrangement joins TRBV13 to TRBJ1-4; the match to TRBD1 covers 9 bases. This CDR3 region has 15 residues. The ends lost 4 bases at V and 4 bases at J; junction bases unmatched: 4. Germline loops: CDR1 PRHDT, CDR2 FYEKMQ (reference sequence). For the CDR3, the DNA is TGTGCCAGCAGCTCGGACAGGGGAAGTAATGAAAAACTGTTTTTT. Amino acids: CASSSDRGSNEKLFF.

V is TRBV24-1 and J is TRBJ2-1; TRBD2 aligns across 8 bases. This CDR3 spans 15 amino acids. The trim removed 4 bases at V and 6 bases at J, leaving 7 bases unmatched. Germline CDR1 KGHDR, CDR2 SFDVKD. The CDR3 DNA sequence: TGTGCCACCAGTGAAGCGGGACTAGGGTCCAATGAGCAGTTCTTC. Amino acids: CATSEAGLGSNEQFF.

The gene calls are TRBV18 and TRBJ2-1; TRBD2 agrees at 13 bases. This CDR3 contains 14 residues. Trimming cost V 2 bases and J 10 bases; bases outside gene matches: 2. Per germline, CDR1 KGHSH and CDR2 LQKENI. CDR3 sequence: CASSPVGLAGEQFF. CDR3 sequence (DNA): TGTGCCAGCTCACCAGTGGGACTAGCGGGGGAGCAGTTCTTC.

The V gene is TRBV12-3 or TRBV12-4, the J gene TRBJ2-5; D is perhaps TRBD1 (6 bases). Trimming shortened V by 6 bases and J by 1 base, and 9 bases separated the two germline ends. The CDR3 spans 13 residues. In DNA form, the CDR3 reads TGTGCCAGCAGCAACAGGGCCCAAGAGACCCAGTACTTC. As protein: CASSNRAQETQYF.

The genes are TRBV5-4 and TRBJ2-7; D uncertain. This CDR3 comprises 12 residues. Per the germline V gene, CDR1 is SGHNT and CDR2 is YYREEE (reference sequence). Deletions cut 1 base from V and 3 bases from J, with 5 bases between. In DNA form, the CDR3 reads TGTGCCAGCAGCTTGTTTAACTACGAGCAGTACTTC. This sequence encodes CASSLFNYEQYF.

This clone was recorded once. The chain is built from TRBV12-5 and TRBJ2-1; tentative D call: TRBD1 (6 bases). Germline V gene lookup returns CDR1 LGHNT and CDR2 FRNRAP. This CDR3 is built from 13 residues. V was cut by 7 bases and J by 8 bases, with 15 bases left in between. CDR3 nucleotide sequence: TGTGCTAGTGCCAATACAGGGTTCGATGAGCAGTTCTTC. This codes for CASANTGFDEQFF.

This chain joins TRBV2 and TRBJ2-7, with TRBD2 matching over 11 bases. Germline V gene sequence: CDR1 SNHLY, CDR2 FYNNEI. This CDR3 comprises 13 residues. Germline trimming cut 4 bases from V and 7 bases from J; bases unmatched to any gene: 3. CDR3 DNA: TGTGCCAGCAGTGGGACTAGCGGGTTGGAGCAGTACTTC. Protein: CASSGTSGLEQYF.

J is TRBJ2-5 and V is TRBV6-5; TRBD1 aligns across 7 bases. Trimming cost V 8 bases and J 5 bases; bases outside gene matches: 2. Per germline, CDR1 MNHEY and CDR2 SVGAGI. The CDR3 runs 11 residues. CDR3 sequence reads: CASGRGETQYF. Written as DNA, the CDR3 is TGTGCCAGCGGCAGGGGGGAGACCCAGTACTTC.

The chain combines TRBV6-4 with TRBJ2-2, with 9 nucleotides matching TRBD1. CDR1 MRHNA and CDR2 SNTAGT come from the germline V gene. With 6 bases clipped from V and 5 bases from J, the junction kept 4 bases outside the gene matches. The CDR3 loop spans 14 amino acids. CDR3: CASSSDRGTGELFF. Here the CDR3 DNA reads TGTGCCAGCAGCTCGGACAGGGGAACCGGGGAGCTGTTTTTT.

This clone was detected a few times. The V gene is TRBV24-1, the J gene TRBJ2-2; the D gene is possibly TRBD2 (5 bases). CDR3 length equals 15 residues. CDR1 and CDR2 from the germline V gene are KGHDR and SFDVKD. V was cut by 3 bases and J by 4 bases, with 11 bases left in between. CDR3 nucleotide sequence: TGTGCCACCAGTGATGGGGTCGGGATCACCGGGGAGCTGTTTTTT. It codes for CATSDGVGITGELFF.

This chain connects TRBV2 to TRBJ2-1; 12 bases map to TRBD2. Trimming cost V 7 bases and J 5 bases; bases outside gene matches: 15. The CDR3 extends over 18 amino acids. Germline values: CDR1 SNHLY, CDR2 FYNNEI. CDR3 DNA: TGTGCCAGCATGGGGGTGCCTAGCGGGAGGGTAAAGGACAATGAGCAGTTCTTC. Residues: CASMGVPSGRVKDNEQFF.

The chain uses TRBV5-4 and TRBJ1-4; 10 positions agree with TRBD1. The CDR3 consists of 16 residues. V lost 2 bases, J lost 5 bases, and 6 bases stayed unmatched. In germline, CDR1 is SGHNT, CDR2 YYREEE (reference sequence). The CDR3 DNA follows: TGTGCCAGCAGCTTTCGGAGGGGACAGGGGAATGAAAAACTGTTTTTT. Residues: CASSFRRGQGNEKLFF.

CDR3 in DNA: TGTGCCAGCAGCTTATTAGGCGGGAGGGAGTACGAGCAGTACTTC. As protein: CASSLLGGREYEQYF. The rearrangement uses TRBV7-2 and TRBJ2-7, with 9 nucleotides matching TRBD2. CDR1 and CDR2 from the germline V gene are SGHTA and FQGNSA. The CDR3 length is 15 residues. The ends lost 2 bases at V and 4 bases at J; junction bases unmatched: 6.

Here the CDR3 DNA reads TGTGCCACCAGTGACCCCCGACGGACAGGGGGGAAGGATGAGCAGTTCTTC. Translation: CATSDPRRTGGKDEQFF. The chain combines TRBV24-1 with TRBJ2-1; TRBD1 matches 10 bases. The CDR3 length is 17 residues. Germline CDR1 KGHDR, CDR2 SFDVKD. The V segment lost 4 bases and the J segment 8 bases; nucleotides outside the gene matches: 13.

The chain carries TRBV6-6 and TRBJ2-3; perhaps TRBD1 as D (5 bases). Germline CDR1 MNHNY, CDR2 SVGAGI (reference sequence). V was pared by 4 bases and J by 0 bases, with 11 bases between. This CDR3 is built from 15 residues. The CDR3 spells CASSSTGTSTDTQYF. In DNA form, the CDR3 reads TGTGCCAGCAGTTCAACAGGAACTAGCACAGATACGCAGTATTTT.

The chain recombines TRBV5-4 with TRBJ1-2, with TRBD1 as a possible D gene (6 bases). Trimming took off 5 bases at V and 7 bases at J, with 18 bases between the two ends. Germline CDR1 is SGHNT and CDR2 is YYREEE (reference sequence). The CDR3 is 14 amino acids. CDR3 DNA sequence: TGTGCCAGCAGTACTCAACAGGGAGTTGGTGGCTACACCTTC. Translating it yields CASSTQQGVGGYTF.

The chain couples TRBV1 to TRBJ2-1; TRBD2, the table's D call, was not compared with the DNA. TRBV1 is deemed a pseudogene. This CDR3 region has 15 residues. The CDR3 spells CTSSHGLATYNEQFF. CDR3 coding DNA: TGCACCAGCAGCCATGGACTAGCGACATACAATGAGCAGTTCTTC.

The chain couples TRBV24-1 to TRBJ2-1; TRBD2 aligns across 7 bases. Trimming removed 5 bases from V and 8 bases from J; junction bases left unmatched: 5. The CDR3 has 13 amino acids. Per germline, CDR1 KGHDR and CDR2 SFDVKD. In DNA, the CDR3 is TGTGCCACCAGTGCCCCGGGGAGGGATGAGCAGTTCTTC. Translated: CATSAPGRDEQFF.

Written as DNA, the CDR3 is TGTGCCAGCAGTCCGCGGACACCTTATAATTCACCCCTCCACTTT. It codes for CASSPRTPYNSPLHF. This rearrangement joins TRBV6-5 to TRBJ1-6, with D possibly being TRBD1 (5 bases). Germline CDR1 reads MNHEY; CDR2 reads SVGAGI. Deletions cut 5 bases from V and 4 bases from J, with 12 bases between. This CDR3 contains 15 residues.

The chain joins TRBV5-4 to TRBJ1-2; TRBD1 aligns across 7 bases. The CDR3 consists of 17 residues. With V trimmed by 2 bases and J by 1 base, 11 bases remained unmatched. CDR1 is SGHNT, CDR2 YYREEE, per germline (reference sequence). The CDR3 DNA sequence: TGTGCCAGCAGCTTCCCTTCTCCGACAGGGCATAACTATGGCTACACCTTC. The encoded protein is CASSFPSPTGHNYGYTF.

This clone is a singleton in its sample. The chain uses TRBV25-1 and TRBJ2-1, with 9 bases fitting TRBD2. CDR1 is MGHDK and CDR2 is SYGVNS in the germline V gene. J lost 5 bases, V lost 5 bases, and 10 bases had no gene match. The CDR3 consists of 16 residues. The CDR3 reads CASSSIKRGANNEQFF. The CDR3 DNA is TGTGCCAGCAGTTCGATAAAGCGGGGGGCCAACAATGAGCAGTTCTTC.